Following are 20 T cell receptor beta chains from one sample sequenced in a study of Ad26.COV2.S vaccination and SARS-CoV-2 variants. Treatment defined: roughly 18 received Ad26.COV2.S at low or high dose, single or two shots; roughly five received placebo; per-sample allocation not given. Following the first vaccine or placebo injection, samples were taken on day 63. Method: immunoSEQ multiplex PCR; TCRdb's copy keeps in-frame clones and lacks some. The table includes 380,000 or so clones, roughly nine tenths detected once. The sequenced sample was peripheral blood, obtained in a trial of Ad26.COV2.S vaccine versus placebo. The origin of the receptors is a person between 18 and 65 years old who received the Ad26.COV2.S COVID-19 vaccine or a placebo.

The CDR3 nucleotides read TGTGCCTGGAGTCCCACTCTAAACTATGGCTACACCTTC. Amino acids: CAWSPTLNYGYTF. V gene TRBV30 combines with J gene TRBJ1-2; the D is unclear. CDR3 length equals 13 residues. The V gene lost 2 bases and the J gene lost 2 bases, with 9 bases spanning the gap. Germline CDR1 reads GTSNPN; CDR2 reads SVGIG (reference sequence).

This chain uses TRBV4-3 with TRBJ2-2; D possibly corresponds to TRBD1 (5 bases). V lost 2 bases and J lost 4, with 11 bases in between. The CDR3 extends over 15 amino acids. Germline V CDR1 and CDR2: LGHNA, YSLEER. CDR3 nucleotide sequence: TGCGCCAGCAGCCAAAACCTTGGGGCCACCGGGGAGCTGTTTTTT. Its translation is CASSQNLGATGELFF.

The chain links TRBV4-1 to TRBJ2-1, with 8 bases lining up with TRBD2. The germline CDR1 and CDR2 sequences are MGHRA and YSYEKL. The V and J ends lost 1 base and 4 bases, in that order; junction bases with no gene match: 6. The CDR3 is 16 amino acids. In nucleotides, the CDR3 is TGCGCCAGCAGCCAAGCAGGGTTAGCGGGGTACAATGAGCAGTTCTTC. Translated, it gives CASSQAGLAGYNEQFF.

V and J are TRBV5-4 and TRBJ1-6; D is unresolved. The germline V gene has CDR1 SGHNT and CDR2 YYREEE (reference sequence). This CDR3 is 17 amino acids long. Trimming took 1 base from V and 0 from J, leaving 11 bases between them. CDR3 DNA sequence: TGTGCCAGCAGCTTGTGGGAAGCGAGCTCCTATAATTCACCCCTCCACTTT. This sequence encodes CASSLWEASSYNSPLHF.

The genes are TRBV9 and TRBJ1-1; no reliable D call. The CDR3 has 13 amino acids. Trimming removed 0 bases at V and 1 base at J, with 4 bases between. Looked up from germline, CDR1 is SGDLS and CDR2 is YYNGEE. CDR3 nucleotide sequence: TGTGCCAGCAGCGTAGGTAAGAACACTGAAGCTTTCTTT. Protein sequence: CASSVGKNTEAFF.

The chain couples TRBV6-2 or TRBV6-3 to TRBJ2-1; tentatively, D is TRBD1 (6 bases). Trimming stripped 2 bases from V and 5 bases from J, with 19 bases between. Germline CDR1 and CDR2: MNHEY and SVGEGT. The CDR3 contains 17 residues. CDR3 in DNA: TGTGCCAGCAGTTACGAAAAACAGGGTTTGTTCGACAATGAGCAGTTCTTC. It is translated as CASSYEKQGLFDNEQFF.

This clone came up a few times. The J gene is TRBJ1-6, the V gene TRBV14; D not resolved. There are 13 residues in the CDR3. V lost 4 bases and J 9 bases, leaving 10 bases between the germline ends. CDR1 and CDR2 (germline): SGHDN, FVKESK. This CDR3 reads CASSPEGSSPLHF. The CDR3 bases are TGTGCCAGCAGCCCGGAGGGTAGTTCACCCCTCCACTTT.

V is TRBV12-5 and J is TRBJ2-1, with D maybe TRBD1 (6 bases). The CDR3 runs 13 residues. V was pared by 5 bases and J by 8 bases, with 13 bases between. CDR1 LGHNT and CDR2 FRNRAP come from the germline V gene. Here the CDR3 reads CASGIARGDEQFF. CDR3 coding DNA: TGTGCTAGTGGTATCGCCAGGGGAGATGAGCAGTTCTTC.

J is TRBJ2-1 and V is TRBV7-9; D remains unclear. Germline V CDR1 and CDR2: SEHNR, FQNEAQ (reference sequence). V lost 5 bases to trimming and J lost 7 bases, with 12 bases between them. CDR3 length: 13 residues. The CDR3 DNA is TGTGCCAGCAGCGCCCGAGATTGGAATGAGCAGTTCTTC. It encodes CASSARDWNEQFF.

The chain carries TRBV7-9 and TRBJ2-1; 14 positions match TRBD2. Germline V lookup: CDR1 SEHNR, CDR2 FQNEAQ (reference sequence). The CDR3 covers 15 residues. The trim removed 5 bases at V and 8 bases at J, leaving 5 bases unmatched. CDR3 in DNA: TGTGCCAGCAGCCCCCCGGGACTAGCGGGAGATGAGCAGTTCTTC. This translates into CASSPPGLAGDEQFF.

V and J are TRBV2 and TRBJ1-5; D is uncertain. CDR1 is SNHLY, CDR2 FYNNEI, per germline. V was shortened by 4 bases and J by 6 bases, with 13 bases between the two germline ends. The CDR3 is 14 residues long. As DNA, the CDR3 is TGTGCCAGCAGTGTTTCGGGCACGCGTCAGCCCCAGCATTTT. It yields the protein CASSVSGTRQPQHF.

This clone came up a few times. The chain couples TRBV30 to TRBJ1-2; 8 positions match TRBD1. Per germline, CDR1 GTSNPN and CDR2 SVGIG (reference sequence). The CDR3 covers 13 residues. With 6 bases clipped from V and 8 bases from J, the junction kept 11 bases outside the gene matches. CDR3 bases: TGTGCCTGTCCCCTTCAGGGGGCGAGGGGCTACACCTTC. Protein product: CACPLQGARGYTF.

The CDR3 DNA reads as TGTGCCAGCAGCTACACGCGCCCTCAGGGGGAGACCCAGTACTTC. Translation gives CASSYTRPQGETQYF. The chain employs TRBV3-1 (or the pseudogene TRBV3-2) and TRBJ2-5; D is perhaps TRBD1 (6 bases). From germline, CDR1 is LGHDT and CDR2 YNNKEL (reference sequence). The ends were cut back, 5 bases at V and 5 bases at J, with 18 bases in the middle. This CDR3 contains 15 residues.

The rearrangement uses TRBV7-2 and TRBJ1-2; 7 nucleotides line up with TRBD1. CDR1 and CDR2 (germline): SGHTA, FQGNSA. This CDR3 has 16 residues. Trimming cost V 4 bases and J 4 bases; bases outside gene matches: 12. The CDR3 DNA sequence: TGTGCCAGCAGCTCGCCGGGACAGAGTGCTGGCTATGGCTACACCTTC. Its protein is CASSSPGQSAGYGYTF.

Details on this clone: The junction and the germline gene differ at one end; a read error may be behind it. Different DNA sequences within this sample yield the same CDR3. The rearrangement uses TRBV9 and TRBJ1-1, with D possibly matching TRBD1 (5 bases). This CDR3 has 12 residues. Germline CDR1 and CDR2: SGDLS and YYNGEE. This CDR3 is CASSVVDTEAFF. In nucleotides, the CDR3 is TGTGCCAGCAGCGTAGTGGACACCGAAGCTTTCTTT. The whole variable domain, filled in from reference TRBV9 and TRBJ1-1, reads DSGVTQTPKHLITATGQRVTLRCSPRSGDLSVYWYQQSLDQGLQFLIQYYNGEERAKGNILERFSAQQFPDLHSELNLSSLELGDSALYFCASSVVDTEAFFGQGTRLTVV.

This chain uses TRBV12-5 with TRBJ1-1; D possibly corresponds to TRBD1 (5 bases). This CDR3 spans 17 amino acids. V gave up 4 bases and J gave up 0 bases, with 18 bases separating them. The germline gives CDR1 LGHNT, CDR2 FRNRAP. DNA of the CDR3: TGTGCTAGTGGTTCCCTTTGGGAGGGGCTCATGAACACTGAAGCTTTCTTT. Its translation: CASGSLWEGLMNTEAFF.

This clone occurred once. This chain joins TRBV19 and TRBJ2-1, with D perhaps matching TRBD1 (6 bases). V gave up 3 bases and J gave up 6 bases, with 15 bases separating them. CDR1 LNHDA and CDR2 SQIVND come from the germline V gene (reference sequence). The CDR3 contains 15 residues. Here the CDR3 DNA reads TGTGCCAGTAGTATCTTGGACAGTGGGGGCAATGAGCAGTTCTTC. Protein product: CASSILDSGGNEQFF.

This clone was seen only once. The chain recombines TRBV7-2 with TRBJ2-5, with D possibly TRBD2 on 5 matching bases. In germline, CDR1 is SGHTA, CDR2 FQGNSA. This CDR3 has 15 residues. Deletions cut 1 base from V and 2 bases from J, with 11 bases between. The CDR3 loop reads CASSLVGVAQETQYF. The CDR3 region has the DNA TGTGCCAGCAGCTTAGTTGGAGTAGCGCAAGAGACCCAGTACTTC.

The chain has TRBV7-9 and TRBJ2-1; maybe TRBD2 (5 bases). The CDR3 is 15 amino acids. V was trimmed by 4 bases and J by 6 bases, leaving 16 bases between them. Per germline, CDR1 SEHNR and CDR2 FQNEAQ (reference sequence). Here the CDR3 DNA reads TGTGCCAGCAGCTCCGGGAACCCAACCCTCAATGAGCAGTTCTTC. It encodes CASSSGNPTLNEQFF.

The chain is built from TRBV5-5 and TRBJ1-1; 10 positions agree with TRBD1. Trimming cost V 4 bases and J 3 bases; bases outside gene matches: 0. CDR3 length: 13 amino acids. Looked up from germline, CDR1 is SGHKS and CDR2 is YYEKEE (reference sequence). CDR3 protein: CASSGTGDTEAFF. The CDR3 coding sequence is TGTGCCAGCAGCGGGACAGGGGACACTGAAGCTTTCTTT.